The 21 T cell receptor beta chains listed next were all sequenced from one sample in a study of PD-1 blockade in classical Hodgkin lymphoma. Measured with immunoSEQ multiplex PCR; TCRdb has only the in-frame clones, and not every one. The data contain 45,000 to 60,000 clones, about 80% of them singletons. The sample's time point: cycle 4 day 1 (C4D1), after about 6 weeks of nivolumab. Following autologous stem cell transplantation, relapse occurred in every patient, and exposure to brentuximab vedotin varied. The material was peripheral blood mononuclear cells (PBMCs), obtained before the fourth cycle of nivolumab. Source of these receptors: a human donor with classical Hodgkin lymphoma.

This clone appeared a few times. The V and J genes are TRBV7-9 and TRBJ1-2; TRBD1 matches 8 bases. CDR3 length equals 16 residues. V was pared by 2 bases and J by 8 bases, with 13 bases of the junction left unmatched. Germline CDR1 is SEHNR and CDR2 is FQNEAQ (reference sequence). As DNA, the CDR3 is TGTGCCAGCAGCTTAAGCGTCGGACAGGGTGTAGGCGGCTACACCTTC. Protein: CASSLSVGQGVGGYTF.

The V and J genes are TRBV6-5 and TRBJ2-7; D is unclear. Germline CDR1 and CDR2: MNHEY and SVGAGI. Trimming shortened V by 6 bases and J by 8 bases, and 17 bases separated the two germline ends. This CDR3 has 13 residues. The CDR3 DNA reads as TGTGCCAGCAGCTTCGGGCCTGGGGTCCAGCAGTACTTC. This sequence encodes CASSFGPGVQQYF.

V is TRBV28 and J is TRBJ1-6, with a weak D call TRBD1 (5 bases). Germline V lookup: CDR1 MDHEN, CDR2 SYDVKM. This CDR3 is built from 14 residues. V shed 5 bases and J shed 6 bases, with 11 bases lying between them. CDR3 residues: CASSTDSGNSPLHF. The CDR3 coding sequence is TGTGCCAGCAGTACCGACAGCGGTAATTCACCCCTCCACTTT.

The rearrangement uses TRBV28 and TRBJ2-5; 13 bases match TRBD2. The CDR3 extends over 12 amino acids. CDR1 MDHEN and CDR2 SYDVKM come from the germline V gene. J was trimmed by 14 bases and V by 3 bases; bases with no gene match: 3. The CDR3 is CASSLTSGGFYF. The CDR3 bases are TGTGCCAGCAGTTTGACTAGCGGGGGGTTTTACTTC.

The chain combines TRBV7-9 with TRBJ1-1, with TRBD1 identical over 12 bases. The CDR3 extends over 16 amino acids. Looked up from germline, CDR1 is SEHNR and CDR2 is FQNEAQ (reference sequence). The V segment lost 4 bases and the J segment 5 bases; nucleotides outside the gene matches: 8. In DNA form, the CDR3 reads TGTGCCAGCAGCTGGGGACAGGGGGCAAGGGGGACTGAAGCTTTCTTT. Encoded protein: CASSWGQGARGTEAFF.

J is TRBJ2-1 and V is TRBV4-3; 7 nucleotides match TRBD1. The CDR3 has 17 residues. Germline lookup yields CDR1 LGHNA and CDR2 YSLEER. V lost 0 bases, J lost 5 bases, and 10 bases stayed unmatched. CDR3 in DNA: TGCGCCAGCAGCCAAGATCCCGAGGGGGCGAGCGACAATGAGCAGTTCTTC. Translated, it gives CASSQDPEGASDNEQFF.

V is TRBV29-1 and J is TRBJ1-2; 8 bases align to TRBD1. Germline CDR1 and CDR2: SQVTM and ANQGSEA. Trimming at V came to 5 bases and at J to 6 bases, leaving 8 bases not matched to a gene. The CDR3 runs to 13 residues. The CDR3 loop reads CSVYQGARDGYTF. CDR3 nucleotides: TGCAGCGTTTATCAGGGGGCTCGGGATGGCTACACCTTC.

The V call is TRBV6-5, the J call TRBJ1-1; TRBD1 is a possible D gene (6 bases). Germline CDR1 MNHEY, CDR2 SVGAGI. Trimming took 6 bases from V and 3 from J, leaving 17 bases between them. The CDR3 is 15 residues long. In DNA form, the CDR3 reads TGTGCCAGCAGCCAGTATAGGGGGGCGGACACTGAAGCTTTCTTT. This codes for CASSQYRGADTEAFF.

This clone was seen only a few times. The J gene is TRBJ2-5, the V gene TRBV7-6; D tentatively reads TRBD1 or TRBD2 (7 bases each). Germline V gives CDR1 SGHVS, CDR2 FNYEAQ. V lost 6 bases, J lost 5 bases, and 13 bases lay in between. The CDR3 is made up of 13 amino acids. The CDR3 DNA follows: TGTGCCAGCAGTTTCAGGGGGGGCGAGACCCAGTACTTC. It encodes CASSFRGGETQYF.

This sequence joins TRBV10-3 and TRBJ1-1, with 7 positions matching TRBD1. The CDR3 runs 13 residues. J gave up 2 bases and V 8 bases, and 5 bases lay outside the gene matches. The germline V gene encodes CDR1 ENHRY and CDR2 SYGVKD. CDR3 protein: CAIGTDGNTEAFF. As DNA, the CDR3 is TGTGCCATCGGGACAGACGGAAACACTGAAGCTTTCTTT.

This chain joins TRBV5-1 and TRBJ2-2; 9 nucleotides agree with TRBD2. The CDR3 has 15 amino acids. The J segment lost 3 bases and the V segment lost 0 bases, leaving 0 bases of the junction unmatched. Germline V lookup: CDR1 SGHRS, CDR2 YFSETQ. CDR3 loop: CASSLVAGDTGELFF. The CDR3 nucleotides are TGCGCCAGCAGCTTGGTAGCGGGGGACACCGGGGAGCTGTTTTTT.

A few counts support this clone. Other DNA sequences in this specimen translate into the identical CDR3. V gene TRBV5-1 combines with J gene TRBJ2-5; no reliable D call. Germline V gene lookup returns CDR1 SGHRS and CDR2 YFSETQ. With 4 bases removed from V and 1 base from J, the gap between germline ends came to 2 bases. This CDR3 region has 11 residues. The CDR3 bases are TGCGCCAGCAGCGTCCAAGAGACCCAGTACTTC. Amino acids: CASSVQETQYF.

The chain combines TRBV5-1 with TRBJ1-4, with TRBD1 as a possible D gene (6 bases). The CDR3 loop spans 15 amino acids. Looked up from germline, CDR1 is SGHRS and CDR2 is YFSETQ. V was cut by 0 bases and J by 7 bases, with 13 bases left in between. In nucleotides, the CDR3 is TGCGCCAGCAGCTTGGCCACAGGGTGGGGTGAAAAACTGTTTTTT. This encodes CASSLATGWGEKLFF.

The chain carries TRBV19 and TRBJ2-3, with no clear D. With 1 base removed from V and 5 bases from J, the gap between germline ends came to 7 bases. CDR1 is LNHDA, CDR2 SQIVND, per germline (reference sequence). The CDR3 has 13 amino acids. In DNA form, the CDR3 reads TGTGCCAGTAGTATAGGGATTGGAGATACGCAGTATTTT. Residues: CASSIGIGDTQYF.

In nucleotides, the CDR3 is TGTGCCAGCAGCCTGACTAGCATCCTCTCCTACAATGAGCAGTTCTTC. Translation gives CASSLTSILSYNEQFF. This sequence joins TRBV27 and TRBJ2-1; 7 bases agree with TRBD2. Germline lookup yields CDR1 MNHEY and CDR2 SMNVEV (reference sequence). This CDR3 is built from 16 residues. The V and J ends lost 6 bases and 0 bases, in that order; junction bases with no gene match: 8.

CDR3 residues: CASSAGLYSYNEQFF. CDR3 sequence (DNA): TGTGCCAGCAGTGCAGGACTATACTCCTACAATGAGCAGTTCTTC. The chain is built from TRBV28 and TRBJ2-1, with D perhaps TRBD2 (6 bases). Germline CDR1 and CDR2: MDHEN and SYDVKM. This CDR3 region has 15 residues. The ends were cut back, 5 bases at V and 0 bases at J, with 11 bases in the middle.

The gene calls are TRBV7-2 and TRBJ2-5; 11 bases agree with TRBD2. With 5 bases clipped from V and 4 bases from J, the junction kept 6 bases outside the gene matches. The length of the CDR3 is 15 residues. CDR1 SGHTA and CDR2 FQGNSA come from the germline V gene. This chain's CDR3 is CASSLVGLAGETQYF. The CDR3 bases are TGTGCCAGCAGCCTGGTAGGACTAGCGGGAGAGACCCAGTACTTC.

The chain joins TRBV10-1 to TRBJ1-2; 7 bases match TRBD1. V shed 6 bases and J 7 bases; nucleotides not matched to a gene: 11. The CDR3 totals 14 residues. Germline V gene sequence: CDR1 WNHNN, CDR2 SYGVQD (reference sequence). The CDR3 DNA is TGCGCCAGCAGCGAGACAGGGCAGGTCACTGGCTACACCTTC. Its protein is CASSETGQVTGYTF.

The rearrangement links TRBV7-3 to TRBJ2-1, with 7 bases aligning to TRBD1. CDR3 size: 16 residues. Trimming at V came to 6 bases and at J to 1 base, leaving 9 bases not matched to a gene. Germline CDR1 reads SGHTA; CDR2 reads FQGTGA. The CDR3 DNA reads as TGTGCCAGCAGTCGCCAAGGACAGGATTCCTACAATGAGCAGTTCTTC. Translated, it gives CASSRQGQDSYNEQFF.

This clone showed up just a few times. V and J are TRBV9 and TRBJ1-3; D remains ambiguous. The CDR3 loop spans 13 amino acids. The V and J ends lost 4 bases and 16 bases respectively, with 21 bases between them. CDR1 and CDR2 from the germline V gene are SGDLS and YYNGEE. In DNA form, the CDR3 reads TGTGCCAGCAGCTTCACCACGGGCCAGGCCCCCTATTTT. Its protein is CASSFTTGQAPYF.

V and J are TRBV7-6 and TRBJ2-3, with 12 bases that match TRBD2. Trimming took 5 bases from V and 3 from J; bases not matched to a gene: 3. Germline V gives CDR1 SGHVS, CDR2 FNYEAQ. The CDR3 sequence is 15 residues long. The CDR3 region is CASSRLAGVTDTQYF. The CDR3, as DNA: TGTGCCAGCAGCCGACTAGCGGGAGTAACAGATACGCAGTATTTT.